The rows below give T cell receptor beta chains drawn from one sample of a study of regulatory T cells in long-lasting Graves disease. TCRdb itself ran the multiplex PCR reads through MiXCR, one entry per CDR3 protein. The sample shows roughly 520,000 distinct CDR3 sequences, around 12% of them seen only once. The same sample was also used in a study of T cells in Graves' hyperthyroidism and ophthalmopathy.

Sample: peripheral blood mononuclear cells (PBMCs), taken at new diagnosis, from a patient treated with antithyroid drugs. The receptors derive from a woman in her 30s with Graves disease. CDR3s include the opening cysteine and the closing phenylalanine or tryptophan. The D gene is left open where the match is weak. Size values are once, few and many counts, or a class for expanded clones, and some rows have none.

v_gene,j_gene,abundance,d_gene,CDR3aa,CDR3nt
TRBV28,TRBJ1-2,many,NA,CASSFGGEYYGYTF,TGTGCCAGCAGTTTTGGGGGCGAGTACTATGGCTACACCTTC
TRBV30,TRBJ1-1,many,NA,CAWSLLTQYFF,TGTGCCTGGAGTCTTCTGACACAGTACTTCTTT
TRBV7-8,TRBJ1-6,NA,NA,CASSLGRESPLHF,TGTGCCAGCAGCTTGGGCCGGGAATCACCCCTCCACTTT
TRBV2,TRBJ2-3,many,TRBD2,CASSRTSGRAGSRSDTQYF,TGTGCCAGCAGTCGGACTAGCGGGAGGGCCGGGAGCCGTTCGGATACGCAGTATTTT
TRBV29-1,TRBJ1-2,many,NA,CSALDPGYGYTF,TGCAGCGCCCTAGACCCGGGTTATGGCTACACCTTC
TRBV27,TRBJ2-3,many,NA,CASSSALGQRGDTQYF,TGTGCCAGCAGTTCCGCGCTCGGACAGCGAGGGGATACGCAGTATTTT
TRBV7-8,TRBJ2-3,few,TRBD2,CASSPLQRELGTDTQYF,TGTGCCAGCAGCCCCCTGCAGCGGGAGTTGGGCACAGATACGCAGTATTTT
TRBV11-2,TRBJ2-7,many,NA,CASSRVLQGARNEQYF,TGCGCCAGCAGCCGAGTACTCCAGGGTGCTCGAAACGAGCAGTACTTC
TRBV5-1,TRBJ1-2,few,TRBD1,CASSIGTGGYGYTF,TGCGCCAGCAGCATCGGGACAGGGGGGTATGGCTACACCTTC
TRBV28,TRBJ2-1,few,NA,CASRNYRSSYNEQFF,TGTGCCAGCAGAAATTACCGTAGCTCCTACAATGAGCAGTTCTTC
TRBV24-1,TRBJ2-1,few,TRBD1,CATSDQPGQGSNEQFF,TGTGCCACCAGTGATCAACCGGGACAGGGTTCCAATGAGCAGTTCTTC
TRBV6-2/TRBV6-3,TRBJ1-5,many,NA,CASGVGWNQPQHF,TGTGCCAGCGGGGTAGGATGGAATCAGCCCCAGCATTTT
TRBV20-1,TRBJ2-1,many,NA,CSANHGMYNEQFF,TGCAGTGCTAACCATGGGATGTACAATGAGCAGTTCTTC
TRBV7-9,TRBJ1-2,NA,NA,CASSLGVGENYGYTF,TGTGCCAGCAGCTTAGGAGTAGGCGAGAACTATGGCTACACCTTC
TRBV5-1,TRBJ2-1,NA,NA,CASGQRPSSYNEQFF,TGCGCCAGCGGACAGCGGCCCTCATCCTACAATGAGCAGTTCTTC
TRBV12-3/TRBV12-4,TRBJ1-2,many,NA,CASNLAGSHGYTF,TGTGCCAGCAATTTAGCTGGTTCCCATGGCTACACCTTC
TRBV11-2,TRBJ2-7,many,NA,CASSLGQGPGREQYF,TGTGCCAGCAGCTTAGGGCAGGGGCCGGGTCGGGAGCAGTACTTC